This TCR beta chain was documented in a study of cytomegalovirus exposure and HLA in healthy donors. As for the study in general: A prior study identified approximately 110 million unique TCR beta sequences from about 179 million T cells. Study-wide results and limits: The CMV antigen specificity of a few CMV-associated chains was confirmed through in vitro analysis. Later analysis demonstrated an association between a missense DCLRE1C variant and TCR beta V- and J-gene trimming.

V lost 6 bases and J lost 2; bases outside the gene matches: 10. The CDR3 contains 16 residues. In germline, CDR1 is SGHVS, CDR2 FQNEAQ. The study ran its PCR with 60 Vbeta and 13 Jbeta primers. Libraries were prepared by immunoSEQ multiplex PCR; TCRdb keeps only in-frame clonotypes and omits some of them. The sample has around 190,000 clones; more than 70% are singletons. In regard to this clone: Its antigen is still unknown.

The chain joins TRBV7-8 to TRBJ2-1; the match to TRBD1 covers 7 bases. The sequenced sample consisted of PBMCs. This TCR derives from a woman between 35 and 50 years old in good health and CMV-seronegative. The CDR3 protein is CASSRESGQPYNEQFF. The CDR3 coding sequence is TGTGCCAGCAGTCGAGAATCGGGACAGCCCTACAATGAGCAGTTCTTC.